These 31 T cell receptor beta chains came from one sample sequenced in a study of cytomegalovirus exposure and HLA in healthy donors. The PCR contained 60 Vbeta and 13 Jbeta primers. This table comes from immunoSEQ multiplex PCR, and its TCRdb copy is limited to in-frame clones, with some not included. Of 100,000 to 150,000 clones in the sample, roughly 69% are singletons; the top ten hold approximately 2.9%. Sequencing input: PBMCs. These receptors were collected from a human donor in good health.

V is TRBV19 and J is TRBJ2-1; 9 bases are a match to TRBD2. This CDR3 has 16 amino acids. V lost 7 bases and J lost 7; bases outside the gene matches: 14. Germline V gene sequence: CDR1 LNHDA, CDR2 SQIVND (reference sequence). This chain's CDR3 is CASKTTAGTSQNEQFF. In DNA form, the CDR3 reads TGTGCCAGTAAAACGACCGCCGGGACTAGCCAGAATGAGCAGTTCTTC.

This clone has ten or more counts. This chain links TRBV6-5 with TRBJ1-2; 7 nucleotides align to TRBD1. Germline values: CDR1 MNHEY, CDR2 SVGAGI. The trim removed 6 bases at V and 8 bases at J, leaving 12 bases unmatched. The CDR3 is 14 residues long. CDR3 protein: CASRKQTGTYGYTF. DNA of the CDR3: TGTGCCAGCAGAAAGCAGACAGGGACCTACGGCTACACCTTC.

The chain combines TRBV7-2 with TRBJ2-1; 12 nucleotides align to TRBD2. Unmatched junction bases numbered 5, after V lost 0 bases and J lost 8 bases. The germline V gene has CDR1 SGHTA and CDR2 FQGNSA. CDR3 length equals 16 residues. CDR3 sequence: CASSLASSGGADEQFF. The DNA for the CDR3 is TGTGCCAGCAGCTTAGCCTCTAGCGGGGGGGCCGATGAGCAGTTCTTC.

The chain is built from TRBV19 and TRBJ2-7; 7 bases align to TRBD1. The CDR3 has 16 residues. V was pared by 1 base and J by 3 bases, with 9 bases of the junction left unmatched. Germline CDR1 is LNHDA and CDR2 is SQIVND (reference sequence). This CDR3 is CASSIGGQIPNYEQYF. CDR3 DNA: TGTGCCAGTAGTATAGGGGGACAGATTCCTAACTACGAGCAGTACTTC.

This clone was seen only a few times. Other nucleotide sequences in the sample specify the same CDR3. This chain connects TRBV30 to TRBJ1-2; 8 bases are shared with TRBD1. The V gene's germline CDR1 is GTSNPN and CDR2 SVGIG (reference sequence). V gave up 4 bases and J gave up 8 bases; unmatched junction bases: 9. This CDR3 has 13 residues. The CDR3 coding sequence is TGTGCCTGGACCGGGGACAGGCGAGGGGGCTACACCTTC. Protein sequence: CAWTGDRRGGYTF.

The chain recombines TRBV28 with TRBJ1-5, with D perhaps matching TRBD1 (5 bases). This CDR3 contains 16 residues. Germline CDR1 and CDR2: MDHEN and SYDVKM. The germline V and J ends were trimmed by 6 bases and 1 base, with 16 bases remaining between them. The CDR3 DNA is TGTGCCAGCAGAGCTCGGGGGGGGTCGAGCAATCAGCCCCAGCATTTT. Translation: CASRARGGSSNQPQHF.

The J gene is TRBJ2-3, the V gene TRBV4-3, with 8 positions matching TRBD2. The CDR3 runs to 17 residues. The trim removed 1 base at V and 0 bases at J, leaving 6 bases unmatched. CDR1 and CDR2 from the germline V gene are LGHNA and YSLEER. CDR3 DNA: TGCGCCAGCAGCCAAGGGGGGGCTAGCGGGAGCACAGATACGCAGTATTTT. Encoded protein: CASSQGGASGSTDTQYF.

This chain uses TRBV4-2 with TRBJ2-2, with TRBD1 identical over 8 bases. CDR3 length equals 17 residues. The V segment lost 0 bases and the J segment 2 bases; nucleotides outside the gene matches: 5. Per the germline V gene, CDR1 is LGHNA and CDR2 is YNFKEQ. CDR3 sequence: CASSQDPGQVNTGELFF. Here the CDR3 DNA reads TGTGCCAGCAGCCAAGACCCGGGACAGGTAAACACCGGGGAGCTGTTTTTT.

In DNA form, the CDR3 reads TGCGCCAGCAGCTTAAGCCTCCGAAACACTGAAGCTTTCTTT. Translating gives CASSLSLRNTEAFF. The gene calls are TRBV5-1 and TRBJ1-1; D gene uncertain. Germline CDR1 and CDR2: SGHRS and YFSETQ. This CDR3 has 14 residues. V was trimmed by 2 bases and J by 2 bases, leaving 10 bases between them. The full variable domain, in which reference TRBV5-1 and TRBJ1-1 provide the parts outside the CDR3, is KAGVTQTPRYLIKTRGQQVTLSCSPISGHRSVSWYQQTPGQGLQFLFEYFSETQRNKGNFPGRFSGRQFSNSRSEMNVSTLELGDSALYLCASSLSLRNTEAFFGQGTRLTVV.

This clone has just a few counts. The V and J genes are TRBV7-2 and TRBJ2-2; tentatively, D is TRBD2 (5 bases). Trimming cost V 0 bases and J 4 bases, with 6 bases left between them. The CDR3 spans 14 residues. Germline V gene sequence: CDR1 SGHTA, CDR2 FQGNSA. The CDR3 sequence is CASSLAGVTGELFF. In DNA, the CDR3 is TGTGCCAGCAGCTTAGCCGGGGTCACCGGGGAGCTGTTTTTT. Full variable domain (rest looked up from reference TRBV7-2 and TRBJ2-2): GAGVSQSPSNKVTEKGKDVELRCDPISGHTALYWYRQSLGQGLEFLIYFQGNSAPDKSGLPSDRFSAERTGGSVSTLTIQRTQQEDSAVYLCASSLAGVTGELFFGEGSRLTVL.

CDR3 region: CASSPWSPDEKLFF. In DNA form, the CDR3 reads TGTGCCAGCTCACCATGGAGTCCGGATGAAAAACTGTTTTTT. This chain uses TRBV18 with TRBJ1-4; D not resolved. CDR1 KGHSH and CDR2 LQKENI come from the germline V gene. Trimming took off 2 bases at V and 6 bases at J, with 10 bases between the two ends. The CDR3 spans 14 residues.

In its sample, this clone was seen once. This chain uses TRBV7-6 with TRBJ1-5; no definite D call. The CDR3 length is 13 residues. V gave up 5 bases and J gave up 9 bases, with 14 bases separating them. Germline V gene data show CDR1 as SGHVS and CDR2 as FNYEAQ. Here the CDR3 reads CASSPGPRWPQHF. The DNA of the CDR3 is TGTGCCAGCAGCCCGGGTCCCAGATGGCCCCAGCATTTT.

In nucleotides, the CDR3 is TGTGCCAGCAGTTTACCAGGGGTAGCCCGCCCAATATCCTCCTACAATGAGCAGTTCTTC. Protein product: CASSLPGVARPISSYNEQFF. The chain links TRBV28 to TRBJ2-1; D possibly corresponds to TRBD1 (6 bases). The V and J ends lost 2 bases and 0 bases respectively, with 23 bases between them. The CDR3 runs to 20 residues. In germline, CDR1 is MDHEN, CDR2 SYDVKM.

The V gene is TRBV5-1, the J gene TRBJ2-2, with 9 bases aligning to TRBD2. Trimming took 0 bases from V and 3 from J; bases not matched to a gene: 6. From germline, CDR1 is SGHRS and CDR2 YFSETQ. The CDR3 has 17 amino acids. The CDR3 spells CASSLEASGTHTGELFF. The CDR3 bases are TGCGCCAGCAGCTTGGAGGCTAGCGGGACCCACACCGGGGAGCTGTTTTTT.

The chain joins TRBV5-8 to TRBJ2-7; D is possibly TRBD2 (5 bases). The CDR3 consists of 14 residues. The germline V and J ends were trimmed by 3 bases and 2 bases, with 12 bases remaining between them. Germline CDR1 is SGHTS and CDR2 is YDEGEE. As DNA, the CDR3 is TGTGCCAGCAGCTCCGGACTGCCCCCCTACGAGCAGTACTTC. It codes for CASSSGLPPYEQYF.

The rearrangement uses TRBV5-6 and TRBJ1-1; no clear D gene. The CDR3 totals 15 residues. V was shortened by 2 bases and J by 1 base, with 12 bases between the two germline ends. CDR1 is SGHDT and CDR2 is YYEEEE in the germline V gene. The CDR3 sequence: CASSLLISRNTEAFF. CDR3 in DNA: TGTGCCAGCAGCTTACTCATATCCCGGAACACTGAAGCTTTCTTT. The whole variable domain, remainder taken from reference TRBV5-6 and TRBJ1-1, is DAGVTQSPTHLIKTRGQQVTLRCSPKSGHDTVSWYQQALGQGPQFIFQYYEEEERQRGNFPDRFSGHQFPNYSSELNVNALLLGDSALYLCASSLLISRNTEAFFGQGTRLTVV.

A note on this clone: At one of its ends the junction is not consistent with the germline gene, which may arise from a read error. V gene TRBV9 combines with J gene TRBJ2-5; possibly TRBD2 for D (6 bases). Per germline, CDR1 SGDLS and CDR2 YYNGEE. The CDR3 consists of 16 residues. The CDR3, as DNA: TGTACCAGCAACCCAAATCCCGGACTACCCTGGGAGACCCAGTACTTC. This translates into CTSNPNPGLPWETQYF.

This clone was detected only a few times. V usage is TRBV5-4 and J usage is TRBJ2-2; the match to TRBD2 covers 7 bases. J gave up 0 bases and V 4 bases, and 3 bases lay outside the gene matches. The CDR3 extends over 15 amino acids. The germline V gene encodes CDR1 SGHNT and CDR2 YYREEE (reference sequence). In DNA, the CDR3 is TGTGCCAGCAGCAAGGGAGGGGCGAACACCGGGGAGCTGTTTTTT. Amino acids: CASSKGGANTGELFF.

This clone was counted only a few times. DNA of the CDR3: TGCGCCAGCAGCTTGGGGTTGGGGACAGGGGGCCTTAGCTCTGGGGCCAACGTCCTGACTTTC. Protein product: CASSLGLGTGGLSSGANVLTF. The chain carries TRBV5-1 and TRBJ2-6, with TRBD1 matching over 12 bases. Losses at the gene ends were 0 bases for V and 0 bases for J; bases not matched to a gene: 10. The germline CDR1 and CDR2 sequences are SGHRS and YFSETQ. There are 21 residues in the CDR3.

The gene calls are TRBV6-5 and TRBJ2-1; D gene unclear. The CDR3 length is 15 residues. Germline V CDR1 and CDR2: MNHEY, SVGAGI. V was pared by 6 bases and J by 0 bases, with 12 bases between. The CDR3 spells CASRKSESSYNEQFF. The CDR3 region has the DNA TGTGCCAGCAGGAAGAGCGAGAGCTCCTACAATGAGCAGTTCTTC.

This clone showed up just a few times. This CDR3 reads CASSLGPRTSGLYNEQFF. The CDR3 DNA is TGTGCCAGCAGCTTAGGCCCCCGGACTAGCGGGCTTTACAATGAGCAGTTCTTC. The rearrangement uses TRBV11-2 and TRBJ2-1, with 11 bases that match TRBD2. Trimming took 1 base from V and 4 from J; bases not matched to a gene: 9. The CDR3 length is 18 residues. Looked up from germline, CDR1 is SGHAT and CDR2 is FQNNGV. Drawing the rest from reference TRBV11-2 and TRBJ2-1, the complete variable domain is EAGVAQSPRYKIIEKRQSVAFWCNPISGHATLYWYQQILGQGPKLLIQFQNNGVVDDSQLPKDRFSAERLKGVDSTLKIQPAKLEDSAVYLCASSLGPRTSGLYNEQFFGPGTRLTVL.

This chain uses TRBV7-2 with TRBJ1-2, with 8 bases lining up with TRBD1. Germline V gene data show CDR1 as SGHTA and CDR2 as FQGNSA. There are 16 residues in the CDR3. Trimming removed 5 bases from V and 1 base from J; junction bases left unmatched: 9. As DNA, the CDR3 is TGTGCCAGCAGCCTCCCCAACAGGGGGATTAACTATGGCTACACCTTC. This encodes CASSLPNRGINYGYTF.

This clone occurred a few times. V and J are TRBV28 and TRBJ1-3, with D tentatively TRBD1 (5 bases). V dropped 4 bases and J dropped 4 bases, with 8 bases sitting between them. Germline V lookup: CDR1 MDHEN, CDR2 SYDVKM. The CDR3 extends over 13 amino acids. The CDR3 protein is CASSYRSGNTIYF. As DNA, the CDR3 is TGTGCCAGCAGTTACAGGTCCGGAAACACCATATATTTT.

As DNA, the CDR3 is TGTGCCAGCAGCCGACTAGCGGGAGTAGGTGAGCAGTTCTTC. It translates to CASSRLAGVGEQFF. The chain couples TRBV7-9 to TRBJ2-1; 12 bases map to TRBD2. CDR3 length: 14 residues. Trimming cost V 5 bases and J 9 bases; bases outside gene matches: 5. Per germline, CDR1 SEHNR and CDR2 FQNEAQ (reference sequence).

The chain joins TRBV28 to TRBJ2-7; no clear D. The length of the CDR3 is 15 residues. The V gene's germline CDR1 is MDHEN and CDR2 SYDVKM. The V and J ends lost 2 bases and 5 bases respectively, with 16 bases between them. In DNA form, the CDR3 reads TGTGCCAGCAGTTTAAGGTCCGGGTACAAGAACGAGCAGTACTTC. Translation: CASSLRSGYKNEQYF.

This clone turned up a few times. The gene calls are TRBV19 and TRBJ1-4; 10 nucleotides match TRBD1. Germline V CDR1 and CDR2: LNHDA, SQIVND (reference sequence). The trim removed 2 bases at V and 8 bases at J, leaving 5 bases unmatched. The CDR3 totals 15 residues. CDR3 in amino acids: CASSILGQGPEKLFF. The CDR3, as DNA: TGTGCCAGTAGTATACTGGGACAGGGGCCAGAAAAACTGTTTTTT.

This clone showed up just once. V usage is TRBV5-1 and J usage is TRBJ2-1; possibly TRBD2 for D (6 bases). V was pared by 0 bases and J by 6 bases, with 7 bases between. The CDR3 is 13 amino acids. Germline assignment: CDR1 SGHRS and CDR2 YFSETQ. The CDR3 loop reads CASSLASANEQFF. CDR3 sequence (DNA): TGCGCCAGCAGCTTGGCTAGCGCCAATGAGCAGTTCTTC.

V and J are TRBV7-3 and TRBJ2-1; the D is unclear. V was trimmed by 1 base and J by 9 bases, leaving 13 bases between them. Germline values: CDR1 SGHTA, CDR2 FQGTGA. The CDR3 is made up of 14 amino acids. The CDR3 loop reads CASSLNHVGGEQFF. As DNA, the CDR3 is TGTGCCAGCAGCTTAAATCATGTCGGTGGTGAGCAGTTCTTC.

This chain joins TRBV9 and TRBJ2-3; 7 nucleotides match TRBD2. Germline CDR1 and CDR2: SGDLS and YYNGEE. V lost 2 bases, J lost 3 bases, and 12 bases stayed unmatched. This CDR3 contains 17 residues. CDR3 loop: CASSVTASGIQTDTQYF. In nucleotides, the CDR3 is TGTGCCAGCAGCGTTACCGCTAGCGGCATACAAACAGATACGCAGTATTTT.

This chain connects TRBV6-1 to TRBJ1-2; D possibly corresponds to TRBD1 (6 bases). Germline V gene data show CDR1 as MNHNS and CDR2 as SASEGT. V lost 2 bases and J lost 4, with 17 bases in between. This CDR3 contains 16 residues. This CDR3 reads CASSEYGGLKGYGYTF. The CDR3 bases are TGTGCCAGCAGTGAATACGGGGGGCTTAAGGGCTATGGCTACACCTTC.

This clone was observed a few times. The V and J genes are TRBV20-1 and TRBJ2-5; D remains unclear. V dropped 5 bases and J dropped 5 bases, with 9 bases sitting between them. The CDR3 consists of 11 residues. Germline CDR1 is DFQATT and CDR2 is SNEGSKA (reference sequence). The CDR3 reads CSAVYSETQYF. In DNA, the CDR3 is TGCAGTGCTGTATATTCGGAGACCCAGTACTTC.